Listed here are 10 T cell receptor beta chains from one sample, sequenced in a study of CD8 T cells in Susac syndrome. RNA totalling roughly 0.5 to 1 ug underwent reverse transcription with random hexamers. Via MiXCR, TCRdb re-called the immunoSEQ multiplex PCR reads, giving one row per CDR3 protein. Here the sample spans under 550,000 distinct CDR3 sequences, more than 80% being singletons. Input material: CD8+ T cells from PBMCs. Source of these receptors: a human donor with multiple sclerosis.

For this clonotype: A read error may produce the germline difference seen at one junction end. The V and J genes are TRBV27 and TRBJ2-1; 14 bases match TRBD2. The CDR3 covers 17 residues. From germline, CDR1 is MNHEY and CDR2 SMNVEV (reference sequence). The DNA for the CDR3 is TGTGCCAGCAGCGGACTAGCGGGAGGCCTATCCTACAATGAGCGGTTCTTC. Translation gives CASSGLAGGLSYNERFF.

This rearrangement joins TRBV25-1 to TRBJ2-5; TRBD2 matches at 9 bases. Unmatched junction bases numbered 10, after V lost 6 bases and J lost 5 bases. The CDR3 has 15 residues. Germline lookup yields CDR1 MGHDK and CDR2 SYGVNS. CDR3 loop: CASRRSSGSMETQYF. The DNA of the CDR3 is TGTGCCAGCAGAAGAAGTAGCGGGAGTATGGAGACCCAGTACTTC.

CDR3 amino acids: CATSETGIHNEQFF. DNA of the CDR3: TGTGCCACCAGTGAAACCGGGATACACAATGAGCAGTTCTTC. V and J are TRBV24-1 and TRBJ2-1, with a tentative D call TRBD2 (5 bases). CDR3 length: 14 amino acids. The germline V gene has CDR1 KGHDR and CDR2 SFDVKD. V shed 4 bases and J shed 5 bases, with 11 bases lying between them.

This chain joins TRBV5-8 and TRBJ2-1; TRBD2 agrees at 8 bases. The V segment lost 1 base and the J segment 0 bases; nucleotides outside the gene matches: 12. The CDR3 is 19 residues long. The V gene's germline CDR1 is SGHTS and CDR2 YDEGEE. CDR3: CASSLRNRLAWSSYNEQFF. The CDR3 bases are TGTGCCAGCAGCTTGAGGAATAGACTAGCGTGGAGCTCCTACAATGAGCAGTTCTTC.

J is TRBJ1-1 and V is TRBV19; weak D call: TRBD1 (6 bases). The CDR3 sequence is 15 residues long. Trimming left V 7 bases short and J 1 base short, with 16 bases between. The germline gives CDR1 LNHDA, CDR2 SQIVND (reference sequence). This chain's CDR3 is CASILRQATNTEAFF. CDR3 DNA sequence: TGTGCCAGTATTCTTAGACAGGCGACGAACACTGAAGCTTTCTTT.

The chain recombines TRBV6-1 with TRBJ2-1; possibly TRBD2 for D (6 bases). Germline CDR1 MNHNS, CDR2 SASEGT. V shed 7 bases and J shed 0 bases, with 13 bases lying between them. The CDR3 totals 15 residues. The CDR3 reads CASKDRGSSYNEQFF. The CDR3 DNA follows: TGTGCCAGCAAGGACCGGGGGAGCTCCTACAATGAGCAGTTCTTC.

This chain joins TRBV20-1 and TRBJ2-1; TRBD2 is a possible D gene (6 bases). V lost 5 bases and J lost 5, with 13 bases in between. Per the germline V gene, CDR1 is DFQATT and CDR2 is SNEGSKA (reference sequence). This CDR3 has 13 residues. The CDR3 region has the DNA TGCAGTGCTGGGGAGGCCGGAGACAATGAGCAGTTCTTC. This gives the protein CSAGEAGDNEQFF.

A word on this clonotype: Mismatch with germline at one junction end may stem from a read error. This sequence joins TRBV19 and TRBJ2-1; tentatively, D is TRBD1 or TRBD2 (5 bases each). This CDR3 is 14 amino acids long. Germline CDR1 LNHDA, CDR2 SQIVND (reference sequence). CDR3: CTSSIGTVVNEQFF. CDR3 nucleotides: TGTACCAGTAGTATTGGGACGGTAGTGAATGAGCAGTTCTTC.

The V and J genes are TRBV5-1 and TRBJ2-7; TRBD1 matches at 9 bases. The CDR3 contains 16 residues. CDR1 and CDR2 (germline): SGHRS, YFSETQ. The V gene end was trimmed by 4 bases and the J gene end by 1 base; junction bases not matched to a gene: 9. The CDR3 bases are TGCGCCAGCAGCATAGGTCCGGGACAGGGTTCCTACGAGCAGTACTTC. This translates into CASSIGPGQGSYEQYF. Together with reference TRBV5-1 and TRBJ2-7, the CDR3 gives the full variable domain: KAGVTQTPRYLIKTRGQQVTLSCSPISGHRSVSWYQQTPGQGLQFLFEYFSETQRNKGNFPGRFSGRQFSNSRSEMNVSTLELGDSALYLCASSIGPGQGSYEQYFGPGTRLTVT.

The chain links TRBV28 to TRBJ2-2; the D gene is possibly TRBD2 (5 bases). Trimming pared 10 bases from V and 3 bases from J, leaving 15 bases between. Germline V gene sequence: CDR1 MDHEN, CDR2 SYDVKM. The CDR3 loop spans 14 amino acids. The CDR3 DNA is TGTGCCACCCGGAGGTGGGAGTACACCGGGGAGCTGTTTTTT. It yields the protein CATRRWEYTGELFF.